This T cell receptor (beta chain) comes out of a study of blood T cell repertoires in COVID-19. Study at large: Sites in the United States, Italy and Spain provided acute and convalescent COVID-19 samples. Sample material is recorded as cDNA or gDNA derived from T cells, B-cell-depleted T cells, or PBMCs.

The V gene's germline CDR1 is SNHLY and CDR2 FYNNEI. The CDR3 has 16 amino acids. V shed 10 bases and J shed 3 bases, with 25 bases lying between them. Sequencing used immunoSEQ multiplex PCR; TCRdb keeps in-frame clones, though not all of them. The data contain about 50,000 clones, 85% to 95% of them singletons. Sequencing input: peripheral blood. This receptor was obtained from a woman older than 75 with acute or convalescent COVID-19. The gene calls are TRBV2 and TRBJ2-7, with D possibly TRBD2 on 6 matching bases. This chain's CDR3 is CATIHRDSKRFYEQYF. CDR3 in DNA: TGTGCCACCATTCACCGGGACTCTAAAAGGTTCTACGAGCAGTACTTC.